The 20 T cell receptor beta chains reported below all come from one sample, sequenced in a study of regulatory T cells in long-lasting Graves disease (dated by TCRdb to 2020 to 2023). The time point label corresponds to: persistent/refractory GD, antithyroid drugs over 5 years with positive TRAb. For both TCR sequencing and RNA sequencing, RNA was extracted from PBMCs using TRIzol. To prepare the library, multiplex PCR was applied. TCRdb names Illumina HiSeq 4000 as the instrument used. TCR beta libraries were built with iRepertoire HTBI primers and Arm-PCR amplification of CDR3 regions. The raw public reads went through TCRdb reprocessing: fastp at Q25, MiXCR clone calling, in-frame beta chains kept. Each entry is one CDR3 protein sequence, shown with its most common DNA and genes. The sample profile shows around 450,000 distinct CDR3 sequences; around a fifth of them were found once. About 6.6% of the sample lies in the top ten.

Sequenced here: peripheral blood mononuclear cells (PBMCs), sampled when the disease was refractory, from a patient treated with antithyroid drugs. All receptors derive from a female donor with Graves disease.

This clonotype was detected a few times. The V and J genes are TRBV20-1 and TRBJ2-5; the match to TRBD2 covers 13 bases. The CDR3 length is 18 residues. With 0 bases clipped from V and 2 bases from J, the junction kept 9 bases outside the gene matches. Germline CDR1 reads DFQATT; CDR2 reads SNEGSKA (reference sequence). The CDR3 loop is CSARDTTSGGAGQETQYF. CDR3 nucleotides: TGCAGTGCTAGAGATACAACTAGCGGGGGGGCGGGTCAAGAGACCCAGTACTTC.

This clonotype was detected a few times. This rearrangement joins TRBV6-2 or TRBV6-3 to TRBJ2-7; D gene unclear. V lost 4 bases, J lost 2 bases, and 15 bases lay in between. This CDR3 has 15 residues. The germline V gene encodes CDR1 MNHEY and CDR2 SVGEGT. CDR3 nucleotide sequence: TGTGCCAGCAGTTTAATCCCCACGGGCCCCTACGAGCAGTACTTC. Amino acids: CASSLIPTGPYEQYF.

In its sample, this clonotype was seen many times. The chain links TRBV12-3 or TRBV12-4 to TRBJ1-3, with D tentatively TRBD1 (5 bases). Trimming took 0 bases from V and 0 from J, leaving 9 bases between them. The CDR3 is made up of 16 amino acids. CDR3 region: CASSLAGDTSGNTIYF. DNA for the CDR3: TGTGCCAGCAGTTTAGCGGGGGATACCTCTGGAAACACCATATATTTT.

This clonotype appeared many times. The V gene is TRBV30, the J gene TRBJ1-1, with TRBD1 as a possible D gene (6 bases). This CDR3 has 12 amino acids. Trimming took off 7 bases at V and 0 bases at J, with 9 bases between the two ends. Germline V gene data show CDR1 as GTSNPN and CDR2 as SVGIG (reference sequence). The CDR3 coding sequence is TGTGCCTCTGGACAGCTGAACACTGAAGCTTTCTTT. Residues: CASGQLNTEAFF.

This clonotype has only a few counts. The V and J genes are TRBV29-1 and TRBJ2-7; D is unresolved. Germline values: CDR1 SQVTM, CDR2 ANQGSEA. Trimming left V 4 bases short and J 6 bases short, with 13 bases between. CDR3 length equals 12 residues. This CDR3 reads CSVVTTTIEQYF. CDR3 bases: TGCAGCGTTGTGACGACCACGATCGAGCAGTACTTC.

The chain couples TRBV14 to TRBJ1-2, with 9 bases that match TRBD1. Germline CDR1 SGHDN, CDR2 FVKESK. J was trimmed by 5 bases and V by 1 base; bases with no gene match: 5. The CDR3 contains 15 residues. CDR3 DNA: TGTGCCAGCAGCCAAGCCGGGACAGGGACATATGGCTACACCTTC. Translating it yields CASSQAGTGTYGYTF.

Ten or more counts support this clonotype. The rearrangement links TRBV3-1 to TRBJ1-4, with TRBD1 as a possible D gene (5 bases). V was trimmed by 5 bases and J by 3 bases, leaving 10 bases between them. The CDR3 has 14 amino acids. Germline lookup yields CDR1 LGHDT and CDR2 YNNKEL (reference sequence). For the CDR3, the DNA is TGTGCCAGCAGCGACAGAGGACCTAATGAAAAACTGTTTTTT. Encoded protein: CASSDRGPNEKLFF.

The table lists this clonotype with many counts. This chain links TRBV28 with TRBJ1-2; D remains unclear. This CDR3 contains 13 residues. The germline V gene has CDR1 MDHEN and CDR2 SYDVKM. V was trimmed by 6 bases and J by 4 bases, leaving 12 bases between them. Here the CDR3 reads CASRVPPGYGYTF. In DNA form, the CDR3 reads TGTGCCAGCAGGGTCCCTCCGGGCTATGGCTACACCTTC.

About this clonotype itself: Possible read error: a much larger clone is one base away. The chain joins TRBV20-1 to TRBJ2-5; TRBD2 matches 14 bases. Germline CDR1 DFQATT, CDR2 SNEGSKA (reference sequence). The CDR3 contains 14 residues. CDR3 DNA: TGCAGTGCGCCGGGACTAGCGGGGGAAGAGACCCGGTACTTC. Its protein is CSAPGLAGEETRYF.

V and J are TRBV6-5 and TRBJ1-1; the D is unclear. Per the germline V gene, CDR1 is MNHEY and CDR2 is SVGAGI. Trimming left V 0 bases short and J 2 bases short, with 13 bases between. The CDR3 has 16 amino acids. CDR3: CASSYSIGSLNTEAFF. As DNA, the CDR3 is TGTGCCAGCAGTTACTCTATAGGGTCCCTTAACACTGAAGCTTTCTTT.

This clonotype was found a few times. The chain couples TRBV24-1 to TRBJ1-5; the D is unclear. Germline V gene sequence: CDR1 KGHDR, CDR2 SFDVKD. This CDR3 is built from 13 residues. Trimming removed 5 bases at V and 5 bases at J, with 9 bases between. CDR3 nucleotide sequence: TGTGCCACCAGTGTATCAGAGGATCAGCCCCAGCATTTT. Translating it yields CATSVSEDQPQHF.

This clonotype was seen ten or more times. CDR3 sequence (DNA): TGTGCCAGCAGTTTTACCCCCCTCGGCAGGGTAGATGGCTACACCTTC. Protein: CASSFTPLGRVDGYTF. The chain carries TRBV12-3 or TRBV12-4 and TRBJ1-2, with D perhaps TRBD1 (5 bases). The CDR3 sequence is 16 residues long. Trimming shortened V by 3 bases and J by 6 bases, and 20 bases separated the two germline ends.

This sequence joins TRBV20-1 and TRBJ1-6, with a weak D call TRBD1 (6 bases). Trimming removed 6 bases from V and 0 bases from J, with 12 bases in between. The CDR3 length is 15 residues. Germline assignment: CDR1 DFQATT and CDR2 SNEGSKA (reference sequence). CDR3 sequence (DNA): TGCAGTGCGCTGGACAGTGACTCCTATAATTCACCCCTCCACTTT. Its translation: CSALDSDSYNSPLHF.

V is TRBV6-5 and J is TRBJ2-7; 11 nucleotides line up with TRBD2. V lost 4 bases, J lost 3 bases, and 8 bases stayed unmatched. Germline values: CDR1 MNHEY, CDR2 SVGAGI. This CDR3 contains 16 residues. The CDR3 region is CASSSLLAGGLYEQYF. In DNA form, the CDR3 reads TGTGCCAGCAGTTCCCTCCTAGCGGGGGGCCTCTACGAGCAGTACTTC.

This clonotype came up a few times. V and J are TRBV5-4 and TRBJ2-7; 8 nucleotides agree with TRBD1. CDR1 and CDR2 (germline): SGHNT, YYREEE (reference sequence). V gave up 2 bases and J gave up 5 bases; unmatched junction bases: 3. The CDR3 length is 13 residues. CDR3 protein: CASSFSTGDEQYF. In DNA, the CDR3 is TGTGCCAGCAGCTTCTCGACAGGGGACGAGCAGTACTTC.

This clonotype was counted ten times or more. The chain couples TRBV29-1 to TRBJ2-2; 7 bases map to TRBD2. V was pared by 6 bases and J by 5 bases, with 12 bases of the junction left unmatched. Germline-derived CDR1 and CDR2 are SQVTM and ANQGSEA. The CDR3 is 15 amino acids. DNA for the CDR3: TGCAGCGTACCTAGCGGCCCCCCGGGAACCGGGGAGCTGTTTTTT. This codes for CSVPSGPPGTGELFF.

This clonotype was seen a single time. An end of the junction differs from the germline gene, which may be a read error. Written as DNA, the CDR3 is TGCAGTGCCGCTTCCAGCCGACTCACGAACACTGAAGCTTCCTTT. This sequence encodes CSAASSRLTNTEASF. The rearrangement links TRBV20-1 to TRBJ1-1; D is uncertain. Germline-derived CDR1 and CDR2 are DFQATT and SNEGSKA (reference sequence). This CDR3 contains 15 residues.

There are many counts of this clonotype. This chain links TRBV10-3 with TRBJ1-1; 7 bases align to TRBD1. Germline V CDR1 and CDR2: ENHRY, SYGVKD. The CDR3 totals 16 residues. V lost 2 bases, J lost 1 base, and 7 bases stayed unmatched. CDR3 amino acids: CAISETDDRENTEAFF. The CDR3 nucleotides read TGTGCCATCAGTGAGACAGACGACAGGGAGAACACTGAAGCTTTCTTT.

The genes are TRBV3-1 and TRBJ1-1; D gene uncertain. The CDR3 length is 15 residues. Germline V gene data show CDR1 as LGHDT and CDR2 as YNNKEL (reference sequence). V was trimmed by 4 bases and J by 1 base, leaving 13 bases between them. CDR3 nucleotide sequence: TGTGCCAGCAGCCCGTGGGTCAGTCCGAACACTGAAGCTTTCTTT. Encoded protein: CASSPWVSPNTEAFF.

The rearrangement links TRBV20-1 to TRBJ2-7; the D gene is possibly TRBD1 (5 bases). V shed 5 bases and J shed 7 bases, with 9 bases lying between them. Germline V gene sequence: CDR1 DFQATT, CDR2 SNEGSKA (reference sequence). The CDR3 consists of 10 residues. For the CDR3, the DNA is TGCAGTGCTGTAGGGGAAGAGCAGTACTTC. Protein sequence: CSAVGEEQYF.